The present T cell receptor beta chain was sequenced within a study of OX40 agonist ivuxolimab in advanced cancers. Regarding the complete study: Ivuxolimab was an agonistic, fully human IgG2 monoclonal antibody directed against OX40 (CD134), a costimulatory receptor. Intravenous ivuxolimab was administered to patients every 2 weeks at six dose levels: 0.01, 0.1, 0.3, 1.5, 3 and 10 mg/kg. Of the approximately 50 dose-escalation patients, hepatocellular carcinoma was present in about 20, melanoma in roughly 15, renal cell carcinoma in 9 and head and neck cancer in 9. A male proportion of roughly 80% and a mean age of 60 years, ranging from 23 to 79, were recorded for the dose-escalation cohort. Patients were allowed to have had prior anti-PD-1, anti-PD-L1 or anti-CTLA-4 therapy, and 30% to 40% of the dose-escalation patients had been treated with checkpoint inhibitors. Partial responses occurred in three dose-escalation patients: two with cutaneous melanoma and one with hepatocellular carcinoma. Peripheral TCRbeta sequencing aimed to test whether ivuxolimab altered TCR sequence diversity and caused clonal T-cell expansion. The paper reports the monotherapy dose-escalation portion (N of about 52 patients) of the phase I ivuxolimab trial. Study-wide findings and limitations: Low levels of normalized T-cell clonal expansion were also shown by some nonresponding patients. In partial responders in the 0.1-3.0 mg/kg groups, normalized peripheral clonal expansion was found to be among the lowest, especially among CD8+ T cells. On average, CD8+ T cells showed more expanded clones than CD4+ T cells after ivuxolimab. Clonal expansion of both CD4+ and CD8+ blood T cells was observed from baseline to week 6 at doses 0.1 to 3.0 mg/kg. Which antigens the clonally expanded peripheral T cells were specific for was not determined.

Patients with autoimmune disease history or receiving systemic immunosuppression were excluded from the trial. Peripheral blood for TCR sequencing was drawn from every dose cohort at baseline, at cycle 4 day 1 and at cycle 7 day 1. Samples came from an open-label, multicenter, first-in-human phase I dose-escalation trial of ivuxolimab. Adults with locally advanced or metastatic melanoma, renal cell, hepatocellular, or head and neck squamous cell carcinoma were enrolled in the trial. CD4+ and CD8+ T cells were sorted separately from peripheral blood before TCR sequencing. Genomic DNA was isolated from the sorted cells so that the TCRbeta CDR3 region could be sequenced. The immunoSEQ Assay was used to sequence the TCRbeta CDR3 regions. TCRdb limited this immuneACCESS table to in-frame rearrangements with V and J called. A share of clones is missing; checked studies link under half to unresolved V genes, and the rest is unexplained. This sample holds approximately 26,000 clones; roughly 87% were observed only once. The ten largest account for 12% to 15% of the sample.

About this clone itself: The specificity of this receptor is unknown. No per-base quality is available; no much larger clone lies one base away.

V was cut back by 6 bases and J by 3 bases, leaving a gap of 11 bases between them. From the cysteine up to the phenylalanine, the CDR3 has a length of 13 residues. The CDR3 DNA has 39 bases and is translated from base 1. The germline V gene yields KGHSH for CDR1 and LQKENI for CDR2. The chain is encoded by TRBV18 joined to TRBJ1-1, with TRBD1 as a weak D call on 5 bases. The sequencing used CD4+ or CD8+ T cells sorted from blood, collected in a trial of the OX40 agonist ivuxolimab. The receptor was derived from an adult with an advanced solid tumor such as melanoma, head and neck, liver or kidney cancer. CDR3 sequence: CASSGDADTEAFF. In nucleotides, the sequence is TGTGCCAGCTCGGGGGATGCGGACACTGAAGCTTTCTTT.